This T cell receptor beta chain was identified during a study of T cell responses to AZD1222 COVID-19 vaccine. Libraries were prepared by immunoSEQ multiplex PCR; TCRdb keeps only in-frame clonotypes and omits some of them. In the table there are under 45,000 clones, roughly 83% of which are singletons. V lost 6 bases to trimming and J lost 5 bases; unmatched junction nucleotides: 12. The CDR3 is made up of 16 amino acids. The V gene's germline CDR1 is SEHNR and CDR2 FQNEAQ (reference sequence). About this clone: Its matching antigen is unknown.

Study-wide points: Repertoire sampling occurred only after the peak T cell response. Baseline serology detected seropositivity in only 5 or 6 AZD1222 recipients. Vaccine-related CD4 TCRs covered spike, predominating at 160-218 and 743-854. Nearly half of the spike-specific TCRs reportedly recognize variant regions that carry no mutations.

This rearrangement joins TRBV7-9 to TRBJ2-2, with 7 positions matching TRBD2. The sample in question was peripheral blood, obtained 28 days after the second AZD1222 dose. The origin of this receptor is an adult who received the AZD1222 COVID-19 vaccine. DNA for the CDR3: TGTGCCAGCAGTTCCATCGGGGAGGGCCGGACCGGGGAGCTGTTTTTT. Its translation is CASSSIGEGRTGELFF.